These T cell receptor beta chains were read from a single sample in a study of beta chain features in type 1 diabetes. Repertoires were generated with immunoSEQ multiplex PCR, while TCRdb's copy carries only in-frame clones and drops some. The table shows about 180,000 clones, with less than 10% occurring only once. Sequencing was carried out using central memory CD4+ T cells from blood. These receptors were collected from a man younger than 35 with type 1 diabetes. CDR3s include the opening cysteine and the closing phenylalanine or tryptophan. The D gene is left open where the match is weak. Only some rows state a clone size, as once, few, many or a class for expanded clones.

d_call j_call v_call clone_size cdr3_nt cdr3_aa
TRBD1 TRBJ1-5 TRBV5-5 few TGTGCCAGCAGCTTGGGGACAGGGAATCAGCCCCAGCATTTT CASSLGTGNQPQHF
NA TRBJ2-7 TRBV5-1 NA TGCGCCAGCAGCTTGGAATCCCACTACGAGCAGTACTTC CASSLESHYEQYF
NA TRBJ1-2 TRBV4-3 NA TGCGCCAGCAGCCTGCAGGAGGGGCCGTCTGGCTACACCTTC CASSLQEGPSGYTF
TRBD2 TRBJ2-5 TRBV5-1 few TGCGCCAGCAGCTCCCAGGGACTAGGAGAGACCCAGTACTTC CASSSQGLGETQYF
TRBD1 TRBJ2-3 TRBV30 few TGTGCCTGGAGTGTCCCCCGGGACAGCGTCAAGGTAGATACGCAGTATTTT CAWSVPRDSVKVDTQYF
NA TRBJ1-2 TRBV2 NA TGTGCCAGCAGTGACGGTAACTATGGCTACACCTTC CASSDGNYGYTF
NA TRBJ1-5 TRBV7-2 NA TGTGCCAGCAGCTTAGCCCTGAATCAGCCCCAGCATTTT CASSLALNQPQHF
TRBD1 TRBJ1-2 TRBV5-6 NA TGTGCCAGCAGTACAGGGGGATACGGCTACACCTTC CASSTGGYGYTF
TRBD2 TRBJ2-7 TRBV5-4 NA TGTGCCAGCAGCTTGAGACTCGGGGGGGATTTCGACGAGCAGTACTTC CASSLRLGGDFDEQYF
NA TRBJ2-5 TRBV5-1 few TGCGCCAGCAGTCAACAGGAGTACCAAGAGACCCAGTACTTC CASSQQEYQETQYF
TRBD1 TRBJ2-7 TRBV18 NA TGTGCCAGCGGACCGGGACAGACCTCCTACGAGCAGTACTTC CASGPGQTSYEQYF
TRBD1 TRBJ2-7 TRBV19 few TGTGCCAGTAGTGTTGGACAGGCGACCTACGAGCAGTACTTC CASSVGQATYEQYF
NA TRBJ1-6 TRBV25-1 NA TGTGCCAGCAGTGATCTCTCCTATAATTCACCCCTCCACTTT CASSDLSYNSPLHF
TRBD2 TRBJ2-7 TRBV7-9 few TGTGCCAGCAGTCCCAGGACTAGCGGGCCCTACGAGCAGTACTTC CASSPRTSGPYEQYF
TRBD2 TRBJ2-3 TRBV4-1 few TGCGCCAGCAGCCAGGGGGAGGGTACGCAGTATTTT CASSQGEGTQYF
NA TRBJ2-1 TRBV30 few TGTGCCTGGAGTCCGGGAGAAACCTACAATGAGCAGTTCTTC CAWSPGETYNEQFF
NA TRBJ2-3 TRBV19 few TGTGCCAGTAGTATGAACAGGGCCAGCACAGATACGCAGTATTTT CASSMNRASTDTQYF
NA TRBJ1-2 TRBV28 few TGTGCCAGCAGTTTAGCGGGGAACTATGGCTACACCTTC CASSLAGNYGYTF
TRBD1 TRBJ1-5 TRBV30 many TGTGCCTGGAGTGGGACAGGGAATCAGCCCCAGCATTTT CAWSGTGNQPQHF
TRBD2 TRBJ2-7 TRBV2 few TGTGCCAGCAGTGCGAGGATTAGCGGGCTAAACTACGAGCAGTACTTC CASSARISGLNYEQYF
NA TRBJ1-5 TRBV6-5 few TGTGCCAGCAGTTACACATCAGTCTCTCAGCCCCAGCATTTT CASSYTSVSQPQHF
TRBD2 TRBJ2-7 TRBV18 few TGTGCCAGCTCACCGGCCGCCGGGGAGGGATACGAGCAGTACTTC CASSPAAGEGYEQYF
TRBD2 TRBJ2-7 TRBV28 few TGTGCCAGCAGTTTGCGGGGACTAGTTCAGGAAGAATGGTTC CASSLRGLVQEEWF
NA TRBJ2-1 TRBV21-1 few TGTGCCAGCTCTAGCGGGACTGAGCAGTTCTTC CASSSGTEQFF
TRBD1 TRBJ1-1 TRBV13 NA TGTGCCAGCAGCTTGGGACAGGGTCGTCGGAACACTGAAGCTTTCTTT CASSLGQGRRNTEAFF
NA TRBJ1-1 TRBV7-9 NA TGTGCCAGCAGCTCGCCGCAGATTGAAGCTTTCTTT CASSSPQIEAFF
TRBD1 TRBJ1-4 TRBV28 NA TGTGCCAGCAACCGACAGGGAGGACCCGCAACTAATGAAAAACTGTTTTTT CASNRQGGPATNEKLFF
NA TRBJ2-1 TRBV11-2 NA TGTGCCAGCAGCTCCGTAGCGGTTTCCTACAATGAGCAGTTCTTC CASSSVAVSYNEQFF
TRBD2 TRBJ2-5 TRBV9 few TGTGCCAGCAGCGTTGGTAGCGGGGGTCAGACAGAGACCCAGTACTTC CASSVGSGGQTETQYF
TRBD1 TRBJ2-7 TRBV5-1 NA TGCGCCAGCAGTCACGGACAGGGGGCGTACGAGCAGTACTTC CASSHGQGAYEQYF
NA TRBJ2-7 TRBV7-8 NA TGTGCCAGCAGCATTTCCCGGGAATACTACGAGCAGTACTTC CASSISREYYEQYF
NA TRBJ2-3 TRBV7-2 NA TGTGCCAGCAGCTCGATGGCCGGGACTCACACAGATACGCAGTATTTT CASSSMAGTHTDTQYF
NA TRBJ1-2 TRBV10-3 few TGTGCCATCAGTCCGCGGGGAGACGGGAGGAACTATGGCTACACCTTC CAISPRGDGRNYGYTF
NA TRBJ2-3 TRBV20-1 few TGCAGTGCTAGAGGGGGGACACGGCAGTATTTT CSARGGTRQYF
NA TRBJ1-5 TRBV7-2 few TGTGCCAGCAGCTTAGTGGGGGCTTTGAGCAATCAGCCCCAGCATTTT CASSLVGALSNQPQHF
NA TRBJ2-3 TRBV6-5 NA TGTGCCAGCAGACACACAGATACGCAGTATTTT CASRHTDTQYF
NA TRBJ2-7 TRBV21-1 few TGTGCCAGCAGGCCAGCGGGAGTAAAGGTTTACGAGCAGTACTTC CASRPAGVKVYEQYF
NA TRBJ2-7 TRBV18 few TGTGCCAGCTCACCACCGTCAGTCTACGAGCAGTACTTC CASSPPSVYEQYF
NA TRBJ2-5 TRBV9 NA TGTGCCAGCAAACGGGGGGCCATCTGGGTGCGCCAAGAGACCCAGTACTTC CASKRGAIWVRQETQYF
TRBD2 TRBJ2-1 TRBV7-8 NA TGTGCCAGCAGCTTCACCTCCGGGACTAGCGGGGGGGAGCAGTTCTTC CASSFTSGTSGGEQFF